These 2 T cell receptor beta chains originate from one sample sequenced in a study of T cells in Graves' hyperthyroidism and ophthalmopathy. Template material for amplifying TCR beta CDR3 regions consisted of RNA transcripts. Using the HTBI primer set, a first-round RT-PCR was run on the TCR CDR3. A single record per CDR3 protein comes from TCRdb applying MiXCR to the multiplex PCR reads. This table has a few hundred thousand distinct CDR3 sequences, approximately 15% appearing once. The sample taken for sequencing was blood. All receptors come from a woman between 25 and 40 years old with Graves' hyperthyroidism.

This clonotype was counted ten times or more. This chain uses TRBV5-6 with TRBJ2-1; TRBD2 aligns across 15 bases. The CDR3 is 20 amino acids. Trimming took 0 bases from V and 3 from J; bases not matched to a gene: 10. Per the germline V gene, CDR1 is SGHDT and CDR2 is YYEEEE. This CDR3 reads CASSLARTSGRGGLYNEQFF. The CDR3 nucleotides read TGTGCCAGCAGCTTGGCCAGGACTAGCGGGAGGGGGGGTCTCTACAATGAGCAGTTCTTC.

This clonotype has just a few counts. The chain combines TRBV6-2 or TRBV6-3 with TRBJ2-4; weak D call: TRBD1 (5 bases). The germline CDR1 and CDR2 sequences are MNHEY and SVGEGT. The V gene lost 3 bases and the J gene lost 3 bases, with 15 bases spanning the gap. The CDR3 has 16 residues. In DNA, the CDR3 is TGTGCCAGCAGTTATAGGGGTCCGGATCTCAAAAACATTCAGTACTTC. This encodes CASSYRGPDLKNIQYF.